This TCR beta chain was identified during a study of OX40 agonist ivuxolimab in advanced cancers. Study-wide context: Patients were infused with ivuxolimab every 2 weeks at 0.01 to 10 mg/kg.

Study-level findings and limits: Nonresponders, in some cases, also had low normalized T-cell clonal expansion.

Looked up from germline, CDR1 is GTSNPN and CDR2 is SVGIG (reference sequence). V gave up 4 bases and J gave up 1 base, with 8 bases separating them. This CDR3 has 13 residues. Concerning this clone itself: The target antigen is unknown.

TCRdb keeps only in-frame clones here, not all; method: immunoSEQ multiplex PCR. The data contain 87,000 or so clones, roughly 88% of them singletons. The rearrangement links TRBV30 to TRBJ1-3; no definite D call. The sequence came from an adult with an advanced solid tumor such as melanoma, head and neck, liver or kidney cancer. Material: CD4+ or CD8+ T cells sorted from blood, obtained in a trial of the OX40 agonist ivuxolimab. CDR3 protein: CAWKLVSGNTIYF. CDR3 bases: TGTGCCTGGAAGTTAGTTTCTGGAAACACCATATATTTT.